The 30 T cell receptor beta chains below were found in one sample sequenced in a study of T cells after posttransplantation cyclophosphamide. Sampled 1 year posttransplant, controls received myeloablative marrow transplants, methotrexate and a calcineurin inhibitor. Some clones are missing from TCRdb's copy, which holds only in-frame ones; the method was immunoSEQ multiplex PCR. The repertoire has some 21,000 clones, 85% to 90% of them found once; the top ten carry about 2%. The sample here was PBMCs, taken around 380 days after allogeneic stem cell transplant with calcineurin inhibitor and methotrexate. These receptors all come from a female patient younger than 45 who received an allogeneic stem cell transplant from an unrelated donor, was CMV-positive, and had acute and chronic GVHD. Some T cells may be transferred from the graft donor.

The rearrangement links TRBV18 to TRBJ1-4; no reliable D call. Trimming stripped 2 bases from V and 0 bases from J, with 10 bases between. In germline, CDR1 is KGHSH, CDR2 LQKENI. CDR3 length: 16 amino acids. CDR3 region: CASSPGSEATNEKLFF. DNA of the CDR3: TGTGCCAGCTCACCAGGCTCAGAGGCAACTAATGAAAAACTGTTTTTT.

The count of this clone is one. The chain has TRBV5-1 and TRBJ1-2, with 11 positions matching TRBD1. Germline V gene data show CDR1 as SGHRS and CDR2 as YFSETQ. The CDR3 runs to 14 residues. V lost 5 bases, J lost 6 bases, and 6 bases stayed unmatched. The CDR3 nucleotides are TGCGCCAGCAGTTCCGGACAGGGGGCCGATGGCTACACCTTC. Protein: CASSSGQGADGYTF.

This clone turned up a few times. V and J are TRBV19 and TRBJ1-1, with a possible D match to TRBD1 (6 bases). The germline V gene encodes CDR1 LNHDA and CDR2 SQIVND (reference sequence). V lost 4 bases, J lost 3 bases, and 9 bases lay in between. This CDR3 is built from 13 residues. Here the CDR3 DNA reads TGTGCCAGTAGTACGGGGACACACACTGAAGCTTTCTTT. This codes for CASSTGTHTEAFF.

The V gene is TRBV18, the J gene TRBJ2-5; 11 bases match TRBD2. The V and J ends lost 3 bases and 7 bases, in that order; junction bases with no gene match: 7. The CDR3 has 15 residues. CDR1 is KGHSH, CDR2 LQKENI, per germline. DNA of the CDR3: TGTGCCAGCTCACCGGGACTAGCGGACACGGGGACCCAGTACTTC. Amino acids: CASSPGLADTGTQYF.

V and J are TRBV2 and TRBJ1-1, with TRBD1 matching over 10 bases. The CDR3 consists of 15 residues. With 4 bases clipped from V and 6 bases from J, the junction kept 8 bases outside the gene matches. Looked up from germline, CDR1 is SNHLY and CDR2 is FYNNEI. The CDR3 bases are TGTGCCAGCAGTGTAGGGACAGGGGCGGTCGCTGAAGCTTTCTTT. Protein product: CASSVGTGAVAEAFF.

The rearrangement uses TRBV18 and TRBJ2-2; no firm D call. Deletions cut 1 base from V and 0 bases from J, with 12 bases between. Germline loops: CDR1 KGHSH, CDR2 LQKENI. This CDR3 region has 17 residues. The CDR3, as DNA: TGTGCCAGCTCACCACTGACACCTCACTCGAACACCGGGGAGCTGTTTTTT. This codes for CASSPLTPHSNTGELFF. Using reference TRBV18 and TRBJ2-2 for the parts outside the CDR3, the full variable domain is NAGVMQNPRHLVRRRGQEARLRCSPMKGHSHVYWYRQLPEEGLKFMVYLQKENIIDESGMPKERFSAEFPKEGPSILRIQQVVRGDSAAYFCASSPLTPHSNTGELFFGEGSRLTVL.

This clone was seen a single time. The chain employs TRBV7-9 and TRBJ1-6; 12 positions match TRBD1. V shed 5 bases, J shed 7 bases, and the junction held 6 bases outside the gene matches. Looked up from germline, CDR1 is SEHNR and CDR2 is FQNEAQ (reference sequence). The CDR3 sequence is 16 residues long. The chain's CDR3 is CASSVRDRGQNSPLHF. The CDR3 nucleotides read TGTGCCAGCAGCGTCCGGGACAGGGGGCAGAATTCACCCCTCCACTTT.

In its sample, this clone was seen once. One junction end disagrees with the germline gene, perhaps due to a read error. The J gene is TRBJ1-2, the V gene TRBV19, with 7 bases identical to TRBD1. CDR1 is LNHDA, CDR2 SQIVND, per germline (reference sequence). The CDR3 runs 12 residues. CDR3 loop: CASSHKGARASF. The CDR3 DNA is TGTGCCAGTAGCCATAAGGGGGCGAGGGCCTCCTTC.

V and J are TRBV6-5 and TRBJ1-1, with D maybe TRBD1 (5 bases). The V gene's germline CDR1 is MNHEY and CDR2 SVGAGI. Trimming shortened V by 6 bases and J by 11 bases, and 13 bases separated the two germline ends. The CDR3 has 11 residues. The DNA of the CDR3 is TGTGCCAGCAGCTCCCAGGGTAGGGCTTTCTTT. It is translated as CASSSQGRAFF.

The rearrangement uses TRBV11-2 and TRBJ1-2; maybe TRBD1 (5 bases). This CDR3 spans 13 amino acids. V was pared by 5 bases and J by 1 base, with 8 bases between. Germline values: CDR1 SGHAT, CDR2 FQNNGV. CDR3 in DNA: TGTGCCAGCAGCCCCGGACATAACTATGGCTACACCTTC. It specifies CASSPGHNYGYTF.

This clone appeared a single time. CDR3 sequence (DNA): TGTGCCAGCTCACCACCGAGGGGAGGGGACTCTGGAAACACCATATATTTT. It translates to CASSPPRGGDSGNTIYF. The chain is built from TRBV18 and TRBJ1-3; TRBD1 might be the D (5 bases). This CDR3 contains 17 residues. Trimming stripped 0 bases from V and 0 bases from J, with 12 bases between. In germline, CDR1 is KGHSH, CDR2 LQKENI.

The chain couples TRBV18 to TRBJ1-1; the D gene is possibly TRBD1 (6 bases). This CDR3 spans 17 amino acids. The V gene lost 5 bases and the J gene lost 0 bases, with 19 bases spanning the gap. In germline, CDR1 is KGHSH, CDR2 LQKENI. CDR3: CASSSLPPGHLNTEAFF. The CDR3 DNA reads TGTGCCAGCTCATCCCTACCACCGGGACACTTGAACACTGAAGCTTTCTTT.

The chain employs TRBV5-8 and TRBJ1-2, with a possible D match to TRBD1 (5 bases). The germline V and J ends were trimmed by 0 bases and 8 bases, with 11 bases remaining between them. There are 13 residues in the CDR3. Germline V lookup: CDR1 SGHTS, CDR2 YDEGEE. DNA of the CDR3: TGTGCCAGCAGCTTGGTGGGGGGTAGAGGCTACACCTTC. Protein: CASSLVGGRGYTF.

The chain employs TRBV11-2 and TRBJ1-6; D perhaps matches TRBD1 (6 bases). CDR3 length equals 15 residues. Looked up from germline, CDR1 is SGHAT and CDR2 is FQNNGV. V was cut by 5 bases and J by 7 bases, with 15 bases left in between. CDR3 bases: TGTGCCAGCAGCCAAACGGGGCAGGGGAATTCACCCCTCCACTTT. This sequence encodes CASSQTGQGNSPLHF. The variable domain in full, with the rest retrieved from reference TRBV11-2 and TRBJ1-6, is EAGVAQSPRYKIIEKRQSVAFWCNPISGHATLYWYQQILGQGPKLLIQFQNNGVVDDSQLPKDRFSAERLKGVDSTLKIQPAKLEDSAVYLCASSQTGQGNSPLHFGNGTRLTVT.

This clone was seen just once. The chain recombines TRBV7-9 with TRBJ2-1; 8 bases are a match to TRBD2. The junction had 18 bases not matched to a gene; V was cut back by 5 bases and J by 6 bases. The CDR3 runs to 18 residues. The V gene's germline CDR1 is SEHNR and CDR2 FQNEAQ (reference sequence). CDR3 nucleotides: TGTGCCAGCAGCGGGAGTAGCGGGAATTGGATGTCGAGCAATGAGCAGTTCTTC. Translating it yields CASSGSSGNWMSSNEQFF.

This clone was counted between two and nine times. The J gene is TRBJ1-4, the V gene TRBV18, with 7 bases matching TRBD1. This CDR3 comprises 16 residues. J was trimmed by 0 bases and V by 4 bases; bases with no gene match: 5. Germline V CDR1 and CDR2: KGHSH, LQKENI. The CDR3 loop is CASSLRDRATNEKLFF. The DNA of the CDR3 is TGTGCCAGCTCACTTCGTGACAGGGCAACTAATGAAAAACTGTTTTTT.

This clone was recorded only once. J is TRBJ2-1 and V is TRBV9, with 7 bases identical to TRBD2. The CDR3 sequence is 13 residues long. Germline V CDR1 and CDR2: SGDLS, YYNGEE. The V and J ends lost 4 bases and 6 bases, in that order; junction bases with no gene match: 4. The CDR3 protein is CASSPPGGNEQFF. The CDR3 DNA reads as TGTGCCAGCAGCCCCCCGGGAGGCAATGAGCAGTTCTTC.

The chain uses TRBV30 and TRBJ2-7; 11 bases match TRBD2. The CDR3 contains 14 residues. The J segment lost 1 base and the V segment lost 4 bases, leaving 3 bases of the junction unmatched. CDR1 is GTSNPN and CDR2 is SVGIG in the germline V gene (reference sequence). The DNA of the CDR3 is TGTGCCTGGACTAGCGGGAGGCGGTCCTACGAGCAGTACTTC. It yields the protein CAWTSGRRSYEQYF.

The chain has TRBV5-4 and TRBJ2-1; TRBD2 matches at 11 bases. The trim removed 2 bases at V and 5 bases at J, leaving 6 bases unmatched. This CDR3 region has 16 residues. Looked up from germline, CDR1 is SGHNT and CDR2 is YYREEE (reference sequence). The CDR3 is CASSFETSGADNEQFF. Written as DNA, the CDR3 is TGTGCCAGCAGCTTCGAGACTAGCGGGGCGGACAATGAGCAGTTCTTC.

This clone has just one count. At one end the junction does not follow the germline gene, possibly because of a read error. V and J are TRBV10-1 and TRBJ2-6, with D perhaps matching TRBD1 (6 bases). This CDR3 region has 16 residues. CDR1 and CDR2 (germline): WNHNN, SYGVQD (reference sequence). CDR3 region: CTSSATGSTGANVLTF. The DNA of the CDR3 is TGCACCAGCAGCGCAACAGGGTCTACTGGGGCCAACGTCCTGACTTTC.

The sample holds a few counts of this clone. This chain joins TRBV6-6 and TRBJ1-5, with unresolved D. This CDR3 is built from 14 residues. V lost 2 bases and J lost 3, with 8 bases in between. Germline CDR1 and CDR2: MNHNY and SVGAGI (reference sequence). The CDR3 DNA follows: TGTGCCAGCAGTTACGGAGCTCTCAATCAGCCCCAGCATTTT. It encodes CASSYGALNQPQHF.

This clone has a handful of counts. This chain joins TRBV7-9 and TRBJ2-1; D uncertain. Per the germline V gene, CDR1 is SEHNR and CDR2 is FQNEAQ (reference sequence). The CDR3 runs to 13 residues. Trimming left V 1 base short and J 8 bases short, with 9 bases between. The DNA for the CDR3 is TGTGCCAGCAGCTTAGTATGGAGCTATGAGCAGTTCTTC. Its protein product is CASSLVWSYEQFF.

The V gene is TRBV5-1, the J gene TRBJ1-1, with TRBD1 as a possible D gene (6 bases). Germline V CDR1 and CDR2: SGHRS, YFSETQ. The CDR3 runs to 13 residues. V shed 4 bases and J shed 8 bases, with 15 bases lying between them. CDR3 sequence reads: CASSVTGFTEAFF. The CDR3 DNA reads as TGCGCCAGCAGCGTGACAGGTTTTACCGAAGCTTTCTTT. Full variable domain (outside the CDR3, taken from reference TRBV5-1 and TRBJ1-1): KAGVTQTPRYLIKTRGQQVTLSCSPISGHRSVSWYQQTPGQGLQFLFEYFSETQRNKGNFPGRFSGRQFSNSRSEMNVSTLELGDSALYLCASSVTGFTEAFFGQGTRLTVV.

V and J are TRBV7-9 and TRBJ1-1; D might be TRBD1 (5 bases). The CDR3 spans 14 residues. V was pared by 6 bases and J by 0 bases, with 11 bases between. CDR1 is SEHNR and CDR2 is FQNEAQ in the germline V gene (reference sequence). The CDR3 here is CASRRGGMNTEAFF. CDR3 nucleotides: TGTGCCAGCAGGCGTGGGGGGATGAACACTGAAGCTTTCTTT.

This chain links TRBV6-5 with TRBJ1-2, with 10 bases aligning to TRBD1. This CDR3 is 14 amino acids long. Trimming at V came to 4 bases and at J to 4 bases, leaving 3 bases not matched to a gene. CDR1 is MNHEY, CDR2 SVGAGI, per germline. The CDR3 reads CASSWGQGSYGYTF. CDR3 coding DNA: TGTGCCAGCAGTTGGGGACAGGGGAGCTATGGCTACACCTTC.

This clone was detected only a few times. The V call is TRBV19, the J call TRBJ1-3, with 7 bases that match TRBD1. The germline V gene encodes CDR1 LNHDA and CDR2 SQIVND (reference sequence). With 10 bases clipped from V and 3 bases from J, the junction kept 3 bases outside the gene matches. The CDR3 runs to 12 residues. The CDR3 bases are TGTGCCATCCGGGACAGTGGAAACACCATATATTTT. Translation: CAIRDSGNTIYF.

This chain links TRBV7-9 with TRBJ1-4, with TRBD1 as a possible D gene (5 bases). This CDR3 comprises 13 residues. V gave up 5 bases and J gave up 8 bases, with 12 bases separating them. In germline, CDR1 is SEHNR, CDR2 FQNEAQ (reference sequence). This CDR3 is CASSVWTLEKLFF. The CDR3 nucleotides are TGTGCCAGCAGCGTTTGGACACTAGAAAAACTGTTTTTT. Filled out from reference TRBV7-9 and TRBJ1-4, the complete variable domain reads DTGVSQNPRHKITKRGQNVTFRCDPISEHNRLYWYRQTLGQGPEFLTYFQNEAQLEKSRLLSDRFSAERPKGSFSTLEIQRTEQGDSAMYLCASSVWTLEKLFFGSGTQLSVL.

In regard to this clone: Different DNA sequences within this sample yield the same CDR3. The chain is built from TRBV5-1 and TRBJ2-7; D call uncertain. The CDR3 length is 13 residues. From germline, CDR1 is SGHRS and CDR2 YFSETQ. The V end was cut by 8 bases, the J end by 5 bases, with 17 bases between. DNA of the CDR3: TGCGCCAGGGGCCCACGTTTCCGCCACGAGCAGTACGTC. This gives the protein CARGPRFRHEQYV.

The V and J genes are TRBV5-1 and TRBJ1-1; D uncertain. Looked up from germline, CDR1 is SGHRS and CDR2 is YFSETQ. Trimming stripped 1 base from V and 1 base from J, with 2 bases between. The CDR3 covers 12 residues. CDR3 sequence reads: CASSLRNTEAFF. The CDR3 DNA reads TGCGCCAGCAGCTTGCGGAACACTGAAGCTTTCTTT.

V usage is TRBV5-8 and J usage is TRBJ2-1; a possible D gene is TRBD1 (5 bases). This CDR3 has 15 amino acids. Between the trimmed V and J ends, which lost 1 base and 2 bases, there was a span of 10 bases. Germline loops: CDR1 SGHTS, CDR2 YDEGEE. For the CDR3, the DNA is TGTGCCAGCAGCTTGCAGGGCTATACCTACAATGAGCAGTTCTTC. Protein product: CASSLQGYTYNEQFF.